Each of the 8 T cell receptor beta chains below was sequenced from the same sample in a study of T cell responses to AZD1222 COVID-19 vaccine. The method was immunoSEQ multiplex PCR; TCRdb's version includes in-frame clones alone and lacks a portion of them. The table lists 100,000 to 150,000 clones, around 86% of them singletons. Sequences were derived from peripheral blood, sampled on day 0 of AZD1222 vaccination. Receptors originate from an adult in good health.

J is TRBJ2-3 and V is TRBV27; 12 bases agree with TRBD2. Germline CDR1 MNHEY, CDR2 SMNVEV (reference sequence). J gave up 4 bases and V 2 bases, and 4 bases lay outside the gene matches. This CDR3 comprises 16 residues. The CDR3 protein is CASSLRLAGDSDTQYF. The CDR3 DNA reads as TGTGCCAGCAGTTTAAGACTAGCGGGGGACTCAGATACGCAGTATTTT.

This chain uses TRBV18 with TRBJ1-5; D is perhaps TRBD1 (5 bases). V lost 6 bases to trimming and J lost 2 bases, with 11 bases between them. CDR1 KGHSH and CDR2 LQKENI come from the germline V gene. The CDR3 totals 14 residues. In DNA form, the CDR3 reads TGTGCCAGCTCGGCTGGGGGTCGCAATCAGCCCCAGCATTTT. Amino acids: CASSAGGRNQPQHF.

The chain couples TRBV2 to TRBJ2-5; D is perhaps TRBD2 (6 bases). The ends were cut back, 5 bases at V and 5 bases at J, with 15 bases in the middle. This CDR3 has 14 amino acids. Germline V lookup: CDR1 SNHLY, CDR2 FYNNEI. The CDR3 coding sequence is TGTGCCAGCAGTCGTCAGGGAGGCGACGAGACCCAGTACTTC. Translation gives CASSRQGGDETQYF.

The chain combines TRBV2 with TRBJ1-5; a possible D gene is TRBD1 (6 bases). CDR1 is SNHLY and CDR2 is FYNNEI in the germline V gene. The V end was cut by 3 bases, the J end by 7 bases, with 10 bases between. The CDR3 is 13 residues long. CDR3 in DNA: TGTGCCAGCAGTGATCAGGGGTCGCAGCCCCAGCATTTT. Protein product: CASSDQGSQPQHF.

The CDR3 here is CASSTRLAGGQETQYF. The CDR3 nucleotides read TGCGCCAGCAGCACGAGACTAGCGGGGGGCCAAGAGACCCAGTACTTC. The chain joins TRBV5-1 to TRBJ2-5; 13 bases are a match to TRBD2. This CDR3 is built from 16 residues. CDR1 and CDR2 from the germline V gene are SGHRS and YFSETQ. V lost 4 bases, J lost 1 base, and 4 bases stayed unmatched. Together with reference TRBV5-1 and TRBJ2-5, the CDR3 gives the full variable domain: KAGVTQTPRYLIKTRGQQVTLSCSPISGHRSVSWYQQTPGQGLQFLFEYFSETQRNKGNFPGRFSGRQFSNSRSEMNVSTLELGDSALYLCASSTRLAGGQETQYFGPGTRLLVL.

The chain is built from TRBV5-1 and TRBJ2-3, with D possibly matching TRBD2 (7 bases). Germline V gene sequence: CDR1 SGHRS, CDR2 YFSETQ. This CDR3 is 15 amino acids long. V dropped 5 bases and J dropped 0 bases, with 13 bases sitting between them. The CDR3 region is CASRRGGESTDTQYF. The CDR3 DNA follows: TGCGCCAGCAGAAGAGGGGGGGAGAGCACAGATACGCAGTATTTT.

The V and J genes are TRBV14 and TRBJ2-7; D remains unclear. V dropped 2 bases and J dropped 4 bases, with 6 bases sitting between them. The CDR3 is 12 residues long. The V gene's germline CDR1 is SGHDN and CDR2 FVKESK. In nucleotides, the CDR3 is TGTGCCAGCAGCCAAAATACGTACGAGCAGTACTTC. This gives the protein CASSQNTYEQYF.

The chain links TRBV9 to TRBJ1-6, with 7 bases aligning to TRBD1. The CDR3 extends over 15 amino acids. From germline, CDR1 is SGDLS and CDR2 YYNGEE. V trimming: 1 base; J trimming: 5 bases; junction bases outside the gene matches: 3. CDR3 loop: CASSVTGTDNSPLHF. The CDR3 DNA reads TGTGCCAGCAGCGTAACCGGGACAGATAATTCACCCCTCCACTTT.